The TCR beta chain under discussion was sequenced for a study of blood T cells in healthy people across ages. The study recruited healthy Caucasian donors from Russia who were aged about 6 to 95. Sample-barcoded 5' priming and a J-beta primer mix drove a second PCR of roughly 6 to 12 cycles. TCRdb recomputed calls from the 5' RACE reads with MiXCR, one row per CDR3 protein. The profile shows around 820,000 distinct CDR3 sequences, approximately 25% of them singletons. The same data also contributed to another study, on T cells of mothers and their children.

This clonotype was sampled from a boy under 18 in good health. The sample consisted of blood.

CDR3 DNA sequence: TGCAGCGCATCTGACAGTACTGCGGCCAACGTCCTGACTTTC. Translating gives CSASDSTAANVLTF. The J gene is TRBJ2-6, the V gene TRBV29-1; maybe TRBD1 (5 bases). Trimming removed 7 bases at V and 6 bases at J, with 16 bases between. CDR1 and CDR2 from the germline V gene are SQVTM and ANQGSEA. This CDR3 contains 14 residues.